This TCR beta chain was identified during a study of CD8 T cells in ankylosing spondylitis. Findings of the study overall: Disease-linked clones were reportedly significantly enriched in matched ankylosing spondylitis synovial fluid. In synovial fluid and blood from reactive arthritis, some motif variants were previously reported. It appeared that ankylosing spondylitis blood was characterized by a TCR beta motif of about 8 highly homologous variants.

Generation of TCR beta libraries employed quantitative 5'-RACE incorporating molecular barcodes. TCRdb ran MiXCR on the 5' RACE reads and lists one entry per CDR3 protein. The data show around 770,000 distinct CDR3 sequences, 10% to 15% seen once. Germline CDR1 reads DFQATT; CDR2 reads SNEGSKA (reference sequence). This CDR3 contains 14 residues. Only a few counts were recorded for this clonotype. What it binds is unknown. Sequencing was performed on blood, either unsorted or a sorted T cell fraction (not recorded which). J is TRBJ1-1 and V is TRBV20-1, with D unclear. The receptor was isolated from a male donor with ankylosing spondylitis. This CDR3 is CNPQESTVNTEAFF. The CDR3 region has the DNA TGCAATCCTCAGGAGAGTACAGTGAACACTGAAGCTTTCTTT.